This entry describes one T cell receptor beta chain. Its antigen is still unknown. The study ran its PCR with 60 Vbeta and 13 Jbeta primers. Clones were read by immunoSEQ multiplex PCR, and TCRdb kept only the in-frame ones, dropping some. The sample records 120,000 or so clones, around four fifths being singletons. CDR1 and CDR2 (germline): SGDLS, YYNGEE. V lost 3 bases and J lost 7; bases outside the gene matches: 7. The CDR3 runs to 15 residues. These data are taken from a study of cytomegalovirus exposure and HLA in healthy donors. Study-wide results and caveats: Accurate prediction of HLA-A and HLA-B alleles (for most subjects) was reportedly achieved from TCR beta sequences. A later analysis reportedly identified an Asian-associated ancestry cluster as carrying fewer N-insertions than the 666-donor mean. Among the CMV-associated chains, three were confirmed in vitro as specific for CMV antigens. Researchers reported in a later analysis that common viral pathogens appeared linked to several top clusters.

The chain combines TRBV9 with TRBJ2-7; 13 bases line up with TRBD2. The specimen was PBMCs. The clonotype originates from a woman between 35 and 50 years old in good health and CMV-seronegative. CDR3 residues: CASSARTSGSREQYF. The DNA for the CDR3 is TGTGCCAGCAGCGCCAGGACTAGCGGGAGTCGGGAGCAGTACTTC.